This T cell receptor (beta chain) stems from a study of blood T cell repertoires in COVID-19. This CDR3 is built from 13 residues. Germline CDR1 reads SGHTA; CDR2 reads FQGNSA. V dropped 5 bases and J dropped 3 bases, with 10 bases sitting between them. Measured with immunoSEQ multiplex PCR; TCRdb has only the in-frame clones, and not every one. This table holds about 120,000 clones, almost 90% found once. The sample holds a few counts of this clone. The TCR sequence derives from an older woman with COVID-19, enrolled during active disease. The V and J genes are TRBV7-2 and TRBJ1-1; tentative D call: TRBD1 (5 bases). The sample taken for sequencing was peripheral blood. The CDR3 loop reads CASSLQGYTEAFF. The CDR3 DNA follows: TGTGCCAGCAGCCTTCAGGGTTACACTGAAGCTTTCTTT.